The 26 T cell receptor beta chains presented below share a single source sample, sequenced in a study of identical twins. TCRdb re-derived calls from the 5' RACE reads in MiXCR, one entry per CDR3 protein. The data contain 650,000 to 800,000 distinct CDR3 sequences, roughly 8% of them seen just once; the ten biggest clones take up about 0.98%. The sample also formed part of further work on yellow fever vaccine responses in identical twins.

Sequencing used PBMCs. All receptors come from a woman under 30 in good health.

This clonotype turned up a few times. The CDR3: CSAKTSGGFQETQYF. In DNA, the CDR3 is TGCAGTGCTAAAACTAGCGGGGGGTTCCAAGAGACCCAGTACTTC. This chain uses TRBV20-1 with TRBJ2-5; 12 nucleotides match TRBD2. The CDR3 covers 15 residues. CDR1 and CDR2 (germline): DFQATT, SNEGSKA (reference sequence). V lost 4 bases to trimming and J lost 1 base; unmatched junction nucleotides: 4.

Concerning this clonotype itself: A much larger clonotype is one base distant, so this may be a read error. This chain connects TRBV9 to TRBJ2-5; the match to TRBD1 covers 8 bases. V shed 3 bases and J 5 bases; nucleotides not matched to a gene: 6. CDR3 size: 14 residues. CDR1 and CDR2 (germline): SGDLS, YYNGEE. This CDR3 reads CASSGTGKDETQYF. CDR3 coding DNA: TGTGCCAGCAGCGGGACAGGGAAGGATGAGACCCAGTACTTC.

This clonotype was detected a few times. The CDR3 DNA follows: TGCAGTGCTAGTGACAGTCGGAACACTGAAGCTTTCTTT. Translation gives CSASDSRNTEAFF. V and J are TRBV20-1 and TRBJ1-1; D is perhaps TRBD1 (5 bases). V was clipped by 3 bases and J by 1 base, with 9 bases between them. Germline CDR1 is DFQATT and CDR2 is SNEGSKA (reference sequence). CDR3 length: 13 amino acids.

This clonotype was counted many times. CDR3 residues: CASSFPGRGNTIYF. CDR3 DNA: TGTGCCAGCAGCTTCCCAGGCCGGGGAAACACCATATATTTT. The chain joins TRBV5-6 to TRBJ1-3; no clear D. Germline CDR1 is SGHDT and CDR2 is YYEEEE. V lost 2 bases, J lost 4 bases, and 10 bases lay in between. The CDR3 is 14 residues long.

The chain links TRBV20-1 to TRBJ2-1, with unresolved D. Germline V gives CDR1 DFQATT, CDR2 SNEGSKA (reference sequence). Trimming left V 5 bases short and J 6 bases short, with 8 bases between. The CDR3 covers 11 residues. The CDR3 loop is CSAVQSNEQFF. The CDR3, as DNA: TGCAGTGCTGTCCAGAGCAATGAGCAGTTCTTC.

This clonotype was detected a few times. The gene calls are TRBV5-1 and TRBJ2-6; TRBD1 or TRBD2 may be the D gene (5 bases each). This CDR3 has 15 amino acids. V lost 7 bases and J 0 bases, leaving 11 bases between the germline ends. Germline V gene lookup returns CDR1 SGHRS and CDR2 YFSETQ. CDR3 DNA: TGCGCCAGCTCAGAGGGGAGCTCTGGGGCCAACGTCCTGACTTTC. Amino acid sequence: CASSEGSSGANVLTF.

With regard to this clonotype: A much larger clone differs from this one at a single base, so this may be a read error. CDR3 DNA sequence: TGTGCCACCAGTGATTTCCACACCGGGGAGCTGTTTTTT. This encodes CATSDFHTGELFF. V usage is TRBV24-1 and J usage is TRBJ2-2, with unresolved D. The germline gives CDR1 KGHDR, CDR2 SFDVKD. Trimming shortened V by 1 base and J by 3 bases, and 2 bases separated the two germline ends. The CDR3 length is 13 residues.

The V call is TRBV6-1, the J call TRBJ2-7; weak D call: TRBD2 (6 bases). The ends were cut back, 6 bases at V and 3 bases at J, with 15 bases in the middle. Germline assignment: CDR1 MNHNS and CDR2 SASEGT. This CDR3 is built from 14 residues. The chain's CDR3 is CASSGGEIFYEQYF. CDR3 sequence (DNA): TGTGCCAGCAGCGGAGGGGAAATTTTCTACGAGCAGTACTTC.

The chain links TRBV10-3 to TRBJ2-3; 12 positions agree with TRBD2. Germline CDR1 and CDR2: ENHRY and SYGVKD. The ends lost 4 bases at V and 2 bases at J; junction bases unmatched: 13. This CDR3 has 19 amino acids. CDR3 sequence reads: CAISAELAGGLRSTDTQYF. CDR3 DNA sequence: TGTGCCATCAGTGCTGAACTAGCGGGGGGCCTACGATCCACAGATACGCAGTATTTT.

The chain joins TRBV18 to TRBJ2-7, with TRBD2 matching over 11 bases. CDR3 length equals 14 residues. In germline, CDR1 is KGHSH, CDR2 LQKENI. Trimming removed 2 bases from V and 6 bases from J; junction bases left unmatched: 3. This chain's CDR3 is CASSPVAGGREQYF. The DNA for the CDR3 is TGTGCCAGCTCACCAGTAGCGGGAGGGCGCGAGCAGTACTTC.

The sample holds a few counts of this clonotype. The chain couples TRBV25-1 to TRBJ2-5; TRBD1 aligns across 7 bases. Germline CDR1 MGHDK, CDR2 SYGVNS. The CDR3 length is 14 residues. Trimming cost V 1 base and J 5 bases; bases outside gene matches: 4. The CDR3 bases are TGTGCCAGCAGTGAATTAGGGGGACAGGAGACCCAGTACTTC. It codes for CASSELGGQETQYF.

A word on this clonotype: A much larger clone is a single base away; this may be a read error. V gene TRBV2 combines with J gene TRBJ2-2; unclear D gene. The CDR3 runs 14 residues. Germline assignment: CDR1 SNHLY and CDR2 FYNNEI. The CDR3 sequence is CANSVVLTPGELFF. The CDR3 DNA follows: TGTGCCAACAGTGTGGTCTTAACCCCCGGGGAGCTGTTTTTT. Supplemented by reference TRBV2 and TRBJ2-2, the full variable domain reads EPEVTQTPSHQVTQMGQEVILRCVPISNHLYFYWYRQILGQKVEFLVSFYNNEISEKSEIFDDQFSVERPDGSNFTLKIRSTKLEDSAMYFCANSVVLTPGELFFGEGSRLTVL.

The rearrangement joins TRBV6-2 or TRBV6-3 to TRBJ2-6; 9 nucleotides line up with TRBD1. This CDR3 contains 17 residues. Germline V gene lookup returns CDR1 MNHEY and CDR2 SVGEGT. The V and J ends lost 5 bases and 2 bases, in that order; junction bases with no gene match: 7. CDR3: CASSATGGVAGANVLTF. CDR3 coding DNA: TGTGCCAGCAGTGCGACAGGGGGGGTAGCTGGGGCCAACGTCCTGACTTTC.

V and J are TRBV20-1 and TRBJ2-7, with D possibly TRBD1 on 6 matching bases. The CDR3 runs 13 residues. Trimming took 1 base from V and 4 from J, leaving 11 bases between them. CDR1 and CDR2 from the germline V gene are DFQATT and SNEGSKA (reference sequence). In DNA, the CDR3 is TGCAGTGCTAGAGCCCAGGGGCGATACGAGCAGTACTTC. Amino acid sequence: CSARAQGRYEQYF.

This chain links TRBV28 with TRBJ1-5, with D maybe TRBD1 (5 bases). CDR3 size: 14 residues. V was clipped by 6 bases and J by 8 bases, with 17 bases between them. Per the germline V gene, CDR1 is MDHEN and CDR2 is SYDVKM. The CDR3 reads CASSGAGWVEPQHF. CDR3 DNA: TGTGCCAGCAGCGGGGCAGGGTGGGTTGAGCCCCAGCATTTT.

This clonotype was observed a few times. The chain uses TRBV10-3 and TRBJ2-7; 8 bases are shared with TRBD1. CDR1 and CDR2 from the germline V gene are ENHRY and SYGVKD. Germline trimming cut 6 bases from V and 5 bases from J; bases unmatched to any gene: 0. CDR3 length: 11 amino acids. This CDR3 reads CAIRTGDEQYF. The CDR3 DNA sequence: TGTGCCATCAGGACAGGGGACGAGCAGTACTTC.

This chain connects TRBV12-3 or TRBV12-4 to TRBJ1-2; D ambiguous. This CDR3 region has 13 residues. Trimming removed 7 bases at V and 2 bases at J, with 11 bases between. CDR3: CASMSDSNYGYTF. The CDR3 nucleotides read TGTGCCAGCATGAGCGATTCCAACTATGGCTACACCTTC.

This clonotype was observed many times. This chain connects TRBV12-3 or TRBV12-4 to TRBJ2-1, with a tentative D call TRBD2 (6 bases). This CDR3 contains 12 residues. V was trimmed by 6 bases and J by 8 bases, leaving 11 bases between them. CDR3 in DNA: TGTGCCAGCAGCCGGGACTTTCATGAGCAGTTCTTC. Amino acid sequence: CASSRDFHEQFF.

The chain carries TRBV28 and TRBJ2-2, with unresolved D. V was clipped by 6 bases and J by 0 bases, with 14 bases between them. The CDR3 has 16 amino acids. Germline values: CDR1 MDHEN, CDR2 SYDVKM. The CDR3, as DNA: TGTGCCAGCAGCCCCTCCTCCTTACCGAACACCGGGGAGCTGTTTTTT. Its protein product is CASSPSSLPNTGELFF.

This chain links TRBV13 with TRBJ2-5, with TRBD2 matching over 8 bases. Germline CDR1 reads PRHDT; CDR2 reads FYEKMQ (reference sequence). The CDR3 spans 17 residues. The ends lost 3 bases at V and 5 bases at J; junction bases unmatched: 14. CDR3 sequence reads: CASSFRGAGAWGETQYF. CDR3 nucleotide sequence: TGTGCCAGCAGCTTCCGGGGAGCGGGGGCCTGGGGCGAGACCCAGTACTTC. Looking up the rest from reference TRBV13 and TRBJ2-5 gives the full variable domain: AAGVIQSPRHLIKEKRETATLKCYPIPRHDTVYWYQQGPGQDPQFLISFYEKMQSDKGSIPDRFSAQQFSDYHSELNMSSLELGDSALYFCASSFRGAGAWGETQYFGPGTRLLVL.

This clonotype has just a few counts. This chain joins TRBV6-4 and TRBJ1-5, with D perhaps TRBD1 (5 bases). Deletions cut 5 bases from V and 7 bases from J, with 18 bases between. The CDR3 is made up of 15 amino acids. CDR1 is MRHNA and CDR2 is SNTAGT in the germline V gene. This CDR3 is CASSYPSGGDQPQHF. CDR3 DNA sequence: TGTGCCAGCAGTTACCCGTCTGGGGGGGACCAGCCCCAGCATTTT.

This clonotype came up a few times. The chain carries TRBV29-1 and TRBJ2-1; TRBD2 agrees at 7 bases. Germline trimming cut 5 bases from V and 3 bases from J; bases unmatched to any gene: 4. Per the germline V gene, CDR1 is SQVTM and CDR2 is ANQGSEA. The CDR3 is 13 residues long. The CDR3 DNA reads as TGCAGCGTTTCCGGCGGGAGCTACAATGAGCAGTTCTTC. Translating gives CSVSGGSYNEQFF.

This chain links TRBV7-2 with TRBJ2-3; D is perhaps TRBD2 (6 bases). The CDR3 has 15 residues. Trimming shortened V by 1 base and J by 6 bases, and 14 bases separated the two germline ends. The germline V gene encodes CDR1 SGHTA and CDR2 FQGNSA. DNA of the CDR3: TGTGCCAGCAGCTTAGGGGGGAGGAGGGGCGATACGCAGTATTTT. Translating gives CASSLGGRRGDTQYF.

The chain uses TRBV7-6 and TRBJ2-6, with D possibly being TRBD2 (5 bases). The CDR3 length is 20 residues. V lost 3 bases and J 0 bases, leaving 21 bases between the germline ends. CDR1 and CDR2 from the germline V gene are SGHVS and FNYEAQ. Written as DNA, the CDR3 is TGTGCCAGCAGCTTCCCTCTGGTACGGGGTAGAAGCTCTGGGGCCAACGTCCTGACTTTC. It encodes CASSFPLVRGRSSGANVLTF.

There are a few counts of this clonotype. This rearrangement joins TRBV6-1 to TRBJ2-1; D gene unclear. V dropped 5 bases and J dropped 0 bases, with 14 bases sitting between them. In germline, CDR1 is MNHNS, CDR2 SASEGT. The CDR3 runs 16 residues. CDR3 sequence: CASSPLILSSYNEQFF. The CDR3, as DNA: TGTGCCAGCAGTCCGCTCATTCTGAGCTCCTACAATGAGCAGTTCTTC.

This clonotype has more than one count but fewer than ten. The V call is TRBV6-2 or TRBV6-3, the J call TRBJ2-7; D gene unclear. The germline CDR1 and CDR2 sequences are MNHEY and SVGEGT. This CDR3 is built from 17 residues. V was pared by 2 bases and J by 0 bases, with 17 bases between. DNA for the CDR3: TGTGCCAGCAGTTACAGTCTCATCGATCTCCCCTCCTACGAGCAGTACTTC. It specifies CASSYSLIDLPSYEQYF.